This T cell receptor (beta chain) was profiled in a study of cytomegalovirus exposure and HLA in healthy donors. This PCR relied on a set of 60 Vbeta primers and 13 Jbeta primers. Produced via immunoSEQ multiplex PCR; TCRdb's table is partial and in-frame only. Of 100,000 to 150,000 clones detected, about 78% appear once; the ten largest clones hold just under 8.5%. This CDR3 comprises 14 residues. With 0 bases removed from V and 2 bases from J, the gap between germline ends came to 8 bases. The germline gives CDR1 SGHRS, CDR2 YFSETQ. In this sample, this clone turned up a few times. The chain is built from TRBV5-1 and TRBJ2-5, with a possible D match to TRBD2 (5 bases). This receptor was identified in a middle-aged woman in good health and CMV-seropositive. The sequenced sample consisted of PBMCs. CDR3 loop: CASSLAGLQETQYF. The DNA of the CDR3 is TGCGCCAGCAGCTTGGCCGGACTTCAAGAGACCCAGTACTTC.